The 14 T cell receptor beta chains presented below share a single source sample, sequenced in a study of blood T cell repertoires in COVID-19. Sequenced by immunoSEQ multiplex PCR; TCRdb stores in-frame clones only, minus some. Seen here are nearly 350,000 clones, roughly 87% observed once, and the top ten hold 1%. The sequenced sample consisted of PBMCs or T cells enriched from blood (not recorded which). These receptors all stem from a woman under 40 who had recovered from COVID-19.

The V gene is TRBV7-4, the J gene TRBJ1-3, with TRBD1 identical over 10 bases. CDR1 and CDR2 from the germline V gene are SGHVT and SQSDAQ. V was clipped by 4 bases and J by 5 bases; unmatched bases: 8. The CDR3 contains 16 residues. This CDR3 reads CASSSGRDRGRNTIYF. CDR3 nucleotides: TGTGCCAGCAGCTCGGGGCGGGACAGGGGAAGAAACACCATATATTTT. Using reference TRBV7-4 and TRBJ1-3 for the parts outside the CDR3, the full variable domain is GAGVSQSPRYKVAKRGRDVALRCDSISGHVTLYWYRQTLGQGSEVLTYSQSDAQRDKSGRPSGRFSAERPERSVSTLKIQRTEQGDSAVYLCASSSGRDRGRNTIYFGEGSWLTVV.

This clone was detected only once. The J gene is TRBJ2-5, the V gene TRBV7-2, with 11 bases aligning to TRBD2. V gave up 3 bases and J gave up 4 bases; unmatched junction bases: 4. The CDR3 contains 15 residues. From germline, CDR1 is SGHTA and CDR2 FQGNSA. CDR3 coding DNA: TGTGCCAGCAGCTTTGCTAGCGGGGGGAGAGAGACCCAGTACTTC. Translated, it gives CASSFASGGRETQYF.

CDR3 DNA sequence: TGTGCCAGCTCCCAAGGGGGCGCGGATTACGAGCAGTACTTC. This encodes CASSQGGADYEQYF. The rearrangement links TRBV28 to TRBJ2-7, with TRBD1 identical over 7 bases. Germline CDR1 is MDHEN and CDR2 is SYDVKM. The CDR3 spans 14 residues. J gave up 4 bases and V 8 bases, and 11 bases lay outside the gene matches. Supplemented by reference TRBV28 and TRBJ2-7, the full variable domain reads DVKVTQSSRYLVKRTGEKVFLECVQDMDHENMFWYRQDPGLGLRLIYFSYDVKMKEKGDIPEGYSVSREKKERFSLILESASTNQTSMYLCASSQGGADYEQYFGPGTRLTVT.

The gene calls are TRBV9 and TRBJ2-7, with TRBD2 matching 10 bases. Germline CDR1 reads SGDLS; CDR2 reads YYNGEE. The CDR3 runs to 15 residues. Trimming cost V 0 bases and J 5 bases; bases outside gene matches: 5. The CDR3 region has the DNA TGTGCCAGCAGCGTAGGGGGGACTAGCGTCAACGAGCAGTACTTC. It specifies CASSVGGTSVNEQYF.

This chain links TRBV10-3 with TRBJ2-3; TRBD2 matches 12 bases. Looked up from germline, CDR1 is ENHRY and CDR2 is SYGVKD. The CDR3 length is 17 residues. The V gene end was trimmed by 6 bases and the J gene end by 0 bases; junction bases not matched to a gene: 7. The CDR3 nucleotides read TGTGCCATCAGAGGGACTAGCGGGCCGACTAGCACAGATACGCAGTATTTT. Translating gives CAIRGTSGPTSTDTQYF.

The chain combines TRBV20-1 with TRBJ2-1, with a tentative D call TRBD2 (6 bases). The length of the CDR3 is 13 residues. Germline V gene data show CDR1 as DFQATT and CDR2 as SNEGSKA (reference sequence). V was pared by 3 bases and J by 5 bases, with 11 bases between. This chain's CDR3 is CSASRGFDNEQFF. The CDR3 bases are TGCAGTGCTAGTCGGGGGTTTGACAATGAGCAGTTCTTC.

There are a few counts of this clone. The chain recombines TRBV6-2 or TRBV6-3 with TRBJ1-4; 7 bases are shared with TRBD1. The CDR3 is 15 residues long. Germline-derived CDR1 and CDR2 are MNHEY and SVGEGT. V shed 0 bases and J 4 bases; nucleotides not matched to a gene: 2. CDR3 sequence (DNA): TGTGCCAGCAGTTACTCGACAGGGAGTAATGAAAAACTGTTTTTT. Protein product: CASSYSTGSNEKLFF.

The chain links TRBV4-3 to TRBJ1-2; 10 bases agree with TRBD1. Per germline, CDR1 LGHNA and CDR2 YSLEER. The J segment lost 6 bases and the V segment lost 2 bases, leaving 6 bases of the junction unmatched. CDR3 length: 15 amino acids. The CDR3 region is CASSQRDRGYDGYTF. Here the CDR3 DNA reads TGCGCCAGCAGCCAAAGGGACAGGGGTTACGATGGCTACACCTTC.

The chain employs TRBV12-3 or TRBV12-4 and TRBJ2-7; D might be TRBD2 (5 bases). The CDR3 spans 13 residues. V lost 1 base to trimming and J lost 7 bases, with 11 bases between them. Here the CDR3 reads CASSLGETTEQYF. For the CDR3, the DNA is TGTGCCAGCAGTTTAGGGGAGACAACAGAGCAGTACTTC.

The chain joins TRBV27 to TRBJ2-5; 9 bases line up with TRBD1. J gave up 5 bases and V 5 bases, and 9 bases lay outside the gene matches. This CDR3 is 15 amino acids long. The germline V gene has CDR1 MNHEY and CDR2 SMNVEV (reference sequence). CDR3: CASSPGTGRRETQYF. DNA of the CDR3: TGTGCCAGCAGTCCGGGGACAGGGAGACGGGAGACCCAGTACTTC.

The chain uses TRBV21-1 and TRBJ2-2; no check of the table's D call, TRBD2, against the DNA was made. TRBV21-1 is reported as a pseudogene. The CDR3 is made up of 16 amino acids. CDR3 residues: CASSKVGGASTGELFF. CDR3 DNA sequence: TGTGCCAGCAGCAAAGTGGGGGGGGCAAGCACCGGGGAGCTGTTTTTT.

This chain connects TRBV5-4 to TRBJ1-4; the match to TRBD1 covers 10 bases. Germline CDR1 and CDR2: SGHNT and YYREEE (reference sequence). The CDR3 spans 14 residues. J gave up 6 bases and V 2 bases, and 1 base lay outside the gene matches. The CDR3 protein is CASSLGTGDEKLFF. The DNA of the CDR3 is TGTGCCAGCAGCTTAGGGACAGGGGATGAAAAACTGTTTTTT.

This clone came up once. The rearrangement uses TRBV27 and TRBJ1-1, with D unresolved. Per the germline V gene, CDR1 is MNHEY and CDR2 is SMNVEV (reference sequence). CDR3 length: 14 amino acids. V dropped 5 bases and J dropped 0 bases, with 10 bases sitting between them. For the CDR3, the DNA is TGTGCCAGCAGTAGCCCCCTATTGAACACTGAAGCTTTCTTT. Its protein product is CASSSPLLNTEAFF.

This chain connects TRBV7-9 to TRBJ1-2, with 9 positions matching TRBD1. The CDR3 consists of 17 residues. The germline V gene has CDR1 SEHNR and CDR2 FQNEAQ (reference sequence). V shed 8 bases, J shed 3 bases, and the junction held 16 bases outside the gene matches. DNA for the CDR3: TGTGCCAGCGAGCTTAAGGGTGGGACAGGGCCTGACTATGGCTACACCTTC. Protein product: CASELKGGTGPDYGYTF.